Listed below are T cell receptor beta chains from one sample, sequenced in a study of cytomegalovirus exposure and HLA in healthy donors. Sequencing used immunoSEQ multiplex PCR; TCRdb keeps in-frame clones, though not all of them. The sample has 30,000 to 40,000 clones; 90% to 95% are singletons. The sequenced sample was PBMCs. These receptors were taken from a man aged 18 to 30 in good health and CMV-seronegative. Each CDR3 is given with its conserved first and last residue. A D gene is named only where the DNA matches it firmly. Clone size, where shown, is once, few, many, or a class for clones that have expanded.

abundance	j_gene	v_gene	d_gene	CDR3nt	CDR3aa
.	TRBJ2-6	TRBV4-1	.	TGCGCCAGCAGCCAGTCTACCTCTACTAATTTCTCTGGGGCCAACGTCCTGACTTTC	CASSQSTSTNFSGANVLTF
.	TRBJ2-7	TRBV11-1	TRBD1	TGTGCCAGCAGCGCCCGGGACAGTTACAACGAGCAGTACTTC	CASSARDSYNEQYF
.	TRBJ2-5	TRBV2	TRBD2	TGTGCCAGCAGTGAACGGGGGGGGGAGGGGACCCAGTACTTC	CASSERGGEGTQYF
.	TRBJ2-7	TRBV9	TRBD1	TGTGCCAGCAGCGAAAGACAGGGGGGTCACGACGAGCAGTACTTC	CASSERQGGHDEQYF
.	TRBJ2-7	TRBV6-5	.	TGTGCCAGCAGACCCGGGGCCGGGGGGCTCCACGAGCAGTACTTC	CASRPGAGGLHEQYF
.	TRBJ2-2	TRBV5-1	.	TGCGCCAGCAGCTTGTCTGGGTTACGTCCCCTAGCGAACACCGGGGAGCTGTTTTTT	CASSLSGLRPLANTGELFF
.	TRBJ2-2	TRBV28	.	TGTGCCAGCAGCTTCACTAGCAGATTTCATAACACCGGGGAGCTGTTTTTT	CASSFTSRFHNTGELFF
.	TRBJ1-2	TRBV19	.	TGTGCCAGTAGTAGGCCAGATAACTATGGCTACACCTTC	CASSRPDNYGYTF
.	TRBJ2-5	TRBV27	TRBD1	TGTGCCAGCAGTTTATTAGGGGGACAGGGGGCGAGAGAGACCCAGTACTTC	CASSLLGGQGARETQYF
.	TRBJ1-5	TRBV7-2	.	TGTGCCAGCAGCGCCCGGACAGGCAATCAGCCCCAGCATTTT	CASSARTGNQPQHF
.	TRBJ2-1	TRBV5-1	TRBD2	TGCGCCAGCAGTTTTAGCGGGGGGACCTACAATGAGCAGTTCTTC	CASSFSGGTYNEQFF
.	TRBJ2-5	TRBV19	.	TGTGCCAGTAGCCAGGGCCCTAAAGAGACCCAGTACTTC	CASSQGPKETQYF
.	TRBJ1-2	TRBV5-4	.	TGTGCCAGCAGCTCTCAGGGTAACTATGGCTACACCTTC	CASSSQGNYGYTF
.	TRBJ1-2	TRBV6-5	.	TGTGCCAGCAGCTACAAAGGGGTGGATGGCTACACCTTC	CASSYKGVDGYTF
.	TRBJ2-7	TRBV6-1	TRBD2	TGTGCCAGCAGTGAAAGGAGCGGGGGGCTACCTGGGGAGCAGTACTTC	CASSERSGGLPGEQYF
.	TRBJ2-5	TRBV25-1	TRBD1	TGTGCCAGCAGTAAACAGGGGGCGGAGGGGGAGACCCAGTACTTC	CASSKQGAEGETQYF
.	TRBJ2-3	TRBV27	.	TGTGCCAGCGGCGTTTTGGGCGGACAGCGAGATACGCAGTATTTT	CASGVLGGQRDTQYF
few	TRBJ2-1	TRBV30	.	TGTGCCTGGAGATTTTCCGGGACAACCTACAATGAGCAGTTCTTC	CAWRFSGTTYNEQFF
.	TRBJ1-5	TRBV6-5	.	TGTGCCAGCAGAACGACCCAGGGGAATCAGCCCCAGCATTTT	CASRTTQGNQPQHF
few	TRBJ1-6	TRBV11-2	.	TGTGCCAGCAGCTCCACATGGAGCGGCCCCTATAATTCACCCCTCCACTTT	CASSSTWSGPYNSPLHF
.	TRBJ1-5	TRBV15	.	TGTGCCAAAAGAATGCCAACGCTAAGCAATCAGCCCCAGCATTTT	CAKRMPTLSNQPQHF
.	TRBJ1-3	TRBV5-5	TRBD1	TGTGCCAGCAGATACAGGGGAAACTCTGGAAACACCATATATTTT	CASRYRGNSGNTIYF
.	TRBJ1-2	TRBV7-2	TRBD1	TGTGCCAGCAGCTACCCGGGACAGGGCTATGGCTACACCTTC	CASSYPGQGYGYTF
.	TRBJ2-5	TRBV4-1	.	TGCGCCAGCAGCCACGAACTAGCACAAGAGACCCAGTACTTC	CASSHELAQETQYF
.	TRBJ2-7	TRBV7-9	.	TGTGCCAGCAGCTTAGGGGGACATCTATCCTACGAGCAGTACTTC	CASSLGGHLSYEQYF
.	TRBJ1-2	TRBV27	.	TGTGCCAGCAGTTCCCTCAGGCAGGCTACTAACTATGGCTACACCTTC	CASSSLRQATNYGYTF
.	TRBJ1-1	TRBV28	.	TGTGCCAGCAGTCTGCTTTCGGGGAACACTGAAGCTTTCTTT	CASSLLSGNTEAFF
once	TRBJ2-6	TRBV5-6	TRBD2	TGTGCCAGCAGCTCGGGACTAGCGGGTACGGGGGCCAACGTCCTGACTTTC	CASSSGLAGTGANVLTF
.	TRBJ1-2	TRBV28	.	TGTGCCAGCAGCCCCACGGGAAACTATGGCTACACCTTC	CASSPTGNYGYTF
.	TRBJ1-2	TRBV18	TRBD1	TGTGCCAGCTCACCACCCAACAGGGGGCAATACTATGGCTACACCTTC	CASSPPNRGQYYGYTF
.	TRBJ2-7	TRBV14	TRBD2	TGTGCCAGCAGGGTTAGCGGGAGCTACGAGCAGTACTTC	CASRVSGSYEQYF
.	TRBJ2-5	TRBV14	TRBD2	TGTGCCAGCAGCCAACGGGAGGGGGGCCAAGAGACCCAGTACTTC	CASSQREGGQETQYF
.	TRBJ2-5	TRBV2	TRBD2	TGTGCCGGTACTAGCGGGCCTAGTTTGGGGACCCAGTACTTC	CAGTSGPSLGTQYF
.	TRBJ2-7	TRBV27	TRBD1	TGTGCCAGCAGTTCGATCCTGGACAGGGGGCCCTACGAGCAGTACTTC	CASSSILDRGPYEQYF
.	TRBJ2-2	TRBV7-2	.	TGTGCCAGCAGCTTAGATAGCACCACCGGGGAGCTGTTTTTT	CASSLDSTTGELFF